This TCR beta chain was recovered during a study of post-analysis software for immune sequencing data. Carried by the TCR beta cDNA libraries were unique molecular identifiers. TCRdb used MiXCR to reprocess the PCR reads, holding one entry per CDR3 protein. This table holds around 710,000 distinct CDR3 sequences, roughly 50% found once. General observations from the study: TRBV segments more frequent in patients than in controls numbered several and included TRBV5-6, TRBV5-1 and TRBV20-1. Batch-mates among the samples co-clustered strongly by F measure.

The CDR3 extends over 15 amino acids. From germline, CDR1 is SEHNR and CDR2 FQNEAQ (reference sequence). There are a few counts of this clonotype. Its antigen is currently unknown. This TCR derives from a girl aged 10-17 years with multiple sclerosis. The sample comprised blood. The gene calls are TRBV7-9 and TRBJ2-5, with TRBD1 identical over 8 bases. The DNA end lines up better with TRBJ2-7; the J call may be wrong. CDR3 in DNA: TGTGCCAGCAGCTTAGGGGCCCAGGGGGCAGACGAGCAGTACTTC. This gives the protein CASSLGAQGADEQYF.